Each of the 28 T cell receptor beta chains below was sequenced from the same sample in a study of blood T cell repertoires in COVID-19. Data came from immunoSEQ multiplex PCR; TCRdb stores just in-frame clones and leaves some out. The table has over 200,000 clones, over 80% seen once. The sequencing input was peripheral blood. The receptor set was obtained from a man under 40 with COVID-19, enrolled during active disease.

The J gene is TRBJ1-5, the V gene TRBV19; D remains unclear. The CDR3 spans 15 residues. V dropped 1 base and J dropped 6 bases, with 13 bases sitting between them. In germline, CDR1 is LNHDA, CDR2 SQIVND (reference sequence). The CDR3: CASSIVGRIIQPQHF. The CDR3 DNA reads TGTGCCAGTAGTATAGTCGGCAGGATAATTCAGCCCCAGCATTTT.

The J gene is TRBJ1-2, the V gene TRBV28, with 7 bases identical to TRBD1. This CDR3 has 13 residues. Per germline, CDR1 MDHEN and CDR2 SYDVKM. V was clipped by 5 bases and J by 7 bases; unmatched bases: 7. CDR3 DNA sequence: TGTGCCAGCAGTGTGACAGGGTTAGTTGGCTACACCTTC. Translating it yields CASSVTGLVGYTF.

The rearrangement joins TRBV18 to TRBJ1-1; possibly TRBD1 for D (5 bases). Germline loops: CDR1 KGHSH, CDR2 LQKENI. V was pared by 0 bases and J by 0 bases, with 17 bases between. CDR3 size: 18 residues. CDR3 loop: CASSPPGGALFMNTEAFF. CDR3 nucleotides: TGTGCCAGCTCACCACCGGGAGGGGCTTTATTTATGAACACTGAAGCTTTCTTT.

CDR3 nucleotide sequence: TGTGCCAGCAGCTCGGTGGGGCAGGGGTGGTCACCCCTCCACTTT. This translates into CASSSVGQGWSPLHF. V usage is TRBV5-4 and J usage is TRBJ1-6; a weak D match, TRBD1 (6 bases). CDR3 length: 15 amino acids. CDR1 is SGHNT and CDR2 is YYREEE in the germline V gene (reference sequence). Trimming took 3 bases from V and 10 from J, leaving 17 bases between them.

The V and J genes are TRBV7-9 and TRBJ1-2, with unresolved D. The V and J ends lost 2 bases and 3 bases respectively, with 16 bases between them. This CDR3 is 16 amino acids long. Germline V gives CDR1 SEHNR, CDR2 FQNEAQ (reference sequence). The CDR3 spells CASSLTPGKVDYGYTF. DNA of the CDR3: TGTGCCAGCAGCTTAACTCCGGGGAAAGTCGACTATGGCTACACCTTC.

A few counts support this clone. For the CDR3, the DNA is TGTGCCAGCAGCCCAATGGGACAGGGGAATCAGCCCCAGCATTTT. It codes for CASSPMGQGNQPQHF. V is TRBV7-2 and J is TRBJ1-5; 10 bases fit TRBD1. This CDR3 is built from 15 residues. Trimming cost V 5 bases and J 4 bases; bases outside gene matches: 5. Germline V gives CDR1 SGHTA, CDR2 FQGNSA.

The chain's CDR3 is CASSREQGIGAYEQYF. CDR3 sequence (DNA): TGTGCCAGCAGCCGCGAACAGGGGATAGGGGCCTACGAGCAGTACTTC. The gene calls are TRBV6-2 or TRBV6-3 and TRBJ2-7, with 7 positions matching TRBD1. Unmatched junction bases numbered 13, after V lost 6 bases and J lost 2 bases. The CDR3 covers 16 residues. Germline CDR1 is MNHEY and CDR2 is SVGEGT.

This chain uses TRBV11-3 with TRBJ2-5; 7 bases are shared with TRBD1. Germline-derived CDR1 and CDR2 are SGHNT and YENEEA. Trimming took 5 bases from V and 1 from J; bases not matched to a gene: 10. The CDR3 runs to 16 residues. CDR3 amino acids: CASSPRTGGGQETQYF. The CDR3 bases are TGTGCCAGCAGCCCTAGGACAGGAGGTGGCCAAGAGACCCAGTACTTC.

This clone occurred a few times. The genes are TRBV9 and TRBJ1-1; D not resolved. Germline V gives CDR1 SGDLS, CDR2 YYNGEE. This CDR3 region has 16 residues. V was pared by 0 bases and J by 0 bases, with 12 bases between. CDR3 region: CASSVERESMNTEAFF. The CDR3 DNA sequence: TGTGCCAGCAGCGTAGAACGGGAATCCATGAACACTGAAGCTTTCTTT. Based on the CDR3 plus reference TRBV9 and TRBJ1-1, the full variable domain is DSGVTQTPKHLITATGQRVTLRCSPRSGDLSVYWYQQSLDQGLQFLIQYYNGEERAKGNILERFSAQQFPDLHSELNLSSLELGDSALYFCASSVERESMNTEAFFGQGTRLTVV.

In this sample, this clone turned up a few times. The chain links TRBV10-3 to TRBJ1-1, with D tentatively TRBD1 (6 bases). Trimming took 2 bases from V and 0 from J, leaving 13 bases between them. The germline CDR1 and CDR2 sequences are ENHRY and SYGVKD. The CDR3 extends over 16 amino acids. DNA for the CDR3: TGTGCCATCAGTGAGCCCGGGGGGCTGATGAACACTGAAGCTTTCTTT. It encodes CAISEPGGLMNTEAFF.

The genes are TRBV6-2 or TRBV6-3 and TRBJ2-1, with TRBD2 matching 11 bases. J was trimmed by 0 bases and V by 0 bases; bases with no gene match: 4. Germline V gives CDR1 MNHEY, CDR2 SVGEGT. The CDR3 spans 18 residues. The CDR3 DNA reads TGTGCCAGCAGTTACTCTAGGCTAGCGGGGGGCTCCTACAATGAGCAGTTCTTC. It encodes CASSYSRLAGGSYNEQFF.

The J gene is TRBJ2-3, the V gene TRBV7-3; D is possibly TRBD2 (7 bases). This CDR3 region has 18 residues. From germline, CDR1 is SGHTA and CDR2 FQGTGA. V gave up 5 bases and J gave up 3 bases, with 24 bases separating them. CDR3 residues: CASSLRSGGVGVTDTQYF. The DNA for the CDR3 is TGTGCCAGCAGCCTCAGATCGGGGGGCGTAGGTGTTACAGATACGCAGTATTTT.

This chain uses TRBV7-2 with TRBJ2-1; possible D gene TRBD2, 6 bases. Looked up from germline, CDR1 is SGHTA and CDR2 is FQGNSA. V lost 5 bases and J 1 base, leaving 12 bases between the germline ends. The CDR3 totals 15 residues. The CDR3 loop reads CASSPGRGSYNEQFF. The CDR3 DNA reads TGTGCCAGCAGCCCCGGGCGGGGATCCTACAATGAGCAGTTCTTC.

The chain is built from TRBV7-3 and TRBJ1-5, with 7 bases lining up with TRBD1. Germline assignment: CDR1 SGHTA and CDR2 FQGTGA. With 10 bases clipped from V and 7 bases from J, the junction kept 16 bases outside the gene matches. The CDR3 length is 15 residues. The CDR3 protein is CAIPLTGWRGQPQHF. The CDR3 DNA reads as TGTGCCATCCCTTTGACAGGGTGGAGAGGGCAGCCCCAGCATTTT.

Here the CDR3 DNA reads TGTGCCAGCACACCTTTTATGGGACTGAGTCAGCCCCAGCATTTT. Translating gives CASTPFMGLSQPQHF. The rearrangement joins TRBV5-8 to TRBJ1-5; D is perhaps TRBD1 (5 bases). Looked up from germline, CDR1 is SGHTS and CDR2 is YDEGEE. The V and J ends lost 6 bases and 6 bases respectively, with 19 bases between them. The CDR3 has 15 amino acids.

This chain uses TRBV7-9 with TRBJ1-2; unclear D gene. The germline V gene encodes CDR1 SEHNR and CDR2 FQNEAQ (reference sequence). The CDR3 totals 14 residues. V was trimmed by 3 bases and J by 5 bases, leaving 13 bases between them. CDR3 bases: TGTGCCAGCAGCTTGGCCGGGGTTCCTTATGGCTACACCTTC. This codes for CASSLAGVPYGYTF.

This chain joins TRBV28 and TRBJ1-2; D might be TRBD1 (6 bases). Trimming took off 6 bases at V and 5 bases at J, with 13 bases between the two ends. CDR3 length: 13 residues. Germline CDR1 and CDR2: MDHEN and SYDVKM. The CDR3 DNA reads TGTGCCAGCAGCCCCTGGACAGTTTATGGCTACACCTTC. It codes for CASSPWTVYGYTF.

V gene TRBV6-1 combines with J gene TRBJ2-7; no clear D. Trimming stripped 0 bases from V and 3 bases from J, with 9 bases between. The length of the CDR3 is 14 residues. Germline CDR1 and CDR2: MNHNS and SASEGT. The CDR3 DNA sequence: TGTGCCAGCAGTGAAGCGAGGCAGTTCTACGAGCAGTACTTC. Translation: CASSEARQFYEQYF.

This chain uses TRBV6-5 with TRBJ1-2; no definite D call. Germline CDR1 reads MNHEY; CDR2 reads SVGAGI. The CDR3 consists of 15 residues. The V and J ends lost 0 bases and 0 bases respectively, with 8 bases between them. The CDR3 spells CASSYSRPSNYGYTF. The CDR3, as DNA: TGTGCCAGCAGTTACTCGAGGCCTTCTAACTATGGCTACACCTTC.

The V call is TRBV19, the J call TRBJ2-2; 10 bases map to TRBD1. After removal of 7 bases from V and 5 bases from J, the junction contained 4 bases not matched to a gene. Germline V gene sequence: CDR1 LNHDA, CDR2 SQIVND (reference sequence). The CDR3 is made up of 14 amino acids. CDR3 residues: CASIDRGQTGELFF. In DNA form, the CDR3 reads TGTGCCAGTATTGACAGGGGGCAAACCGGGGAGCTGTTTTTT.

The chain carries TRBV3-1 (or the pseudogene TRBV3-2) and TRBJ2-3, with 8 bases fitting TRBD2. Germline CDR1 LGHDT, CDR2 YNNKEL (reference sequence). This CDR3 is 15 amino acids long. Unmatched junction bases numbered 6, after V lost 3 bases and J lost 4 bases. The CDR3 protein is CASSQPGLVADTQYF. The CDR3 region has the DNA TGTGCCAGCAGCCAGCCGGGACTAGTGGCAGATACGCAGTATTTT.

The chain couples TRBV6-6 to TRBJ1-5; possible D gene TRBD1, 6 bases. V lost 5 bases to trimming and J lost 0 bases, with 14 bases between them. Germline loops: CDR1 MNHNY, CDR2 SVGAGI (reference sequence). The CDR3 runs to 16 residues. The CDR3 nucleotides read TGTGCCAGCAGTACCGGACAGCAAGATAGCAATCAGCCCCAGCATTTT. It codes for CASSTGQQDSNQPQHF.

The chain combines TRBV19 with TRBJ1-3; 7 bases fit TRBD1. With 5 bases clipped from V and 3 bases from J, the junction kept 10 bases outside the gene matches. The CDR3 runs 16 residues. CDR1 and CDR2 from the germline V gene are LNHDA and SQIVND (reference sequence). The CDR3: CASSLRTGAGGNTIYF. CDR3 bases: TGTGCCAGTAGTCTCCGTACAGGGGCTGGTGGAAACACCATATATTTT.

The chain joins TRBV5-1 to TRBJ2-1; 10 bases align to TRBD1. This CDR3 contains 16 residues. Germline V gene lookup returns CDR1 SGHRS and CDR2 YFSETQ. Losses at the gene ends were 1 base for V and 7 bases for J; bases not matched to a gene: 8. Written as DNA, the CDR3 is TGCGCCAGCAGCTTGAGTCCCCCGGGACAGGGGAATGAGCAGTTCTTC. Translating it yields CASSLSPPGQGNEQFF.

The chain recombines TRBV12-3 or TRBV12-4 with TRBJ1-1; D gene uncertain. The CDR3 is made up of 13 amino acids. With 3 bases removed from V and 1 base from J, the gap between germline ends came to 6 bases. The CDR3 DNA reads as TGTGCCAGCAGTTTTTTTCGGAACACTGAAGCTTTCTTT. This sequence encodes CASSFFRNTEAFF.

This sequence joins TRBV3-1 (or the pseudogene TRBV3-2) and TRBJ2-2; D remains unclear. In germline, CDR1 is LGHDT, CDR2 YNNKEL (reference sequence). The CDR3 length is 13 residues. The V end was cut by 1 base, the J end by 6 bases, with 6 bases between. In DNA form, the CDR3 reads TGTGCCAGCAGCCAAGTCAGGTCCGGGGAGCTGTTTTTT. Its protein is CASSQVRSGELFF.

CDR3 nucleotides: TGTGCCAGCAGCGTACAGACAGGGCCGGGCACTGAAGCTTTCTTT. Its protein product is CASSVQTGPGTEAFF. V usage is TRBV9 and J usage is TRBJ1-1; 7 bases are shared with TRBD1. In germline, CDR1 is SGDLS, CDR2 YYNGEE. The J segment lost 4 bases and the V segment lost 1 base, leaving 7 bases of the junction unmatched. This CDR3 is 15 amino acids long.

This chain uses TRBV10-3 with TRBJ1-5; 9 bases map to TRBD1. J lost 2 bases, V lost 0 bases, and 5 bases had no gene match. In germline, CDR1 is ENHRY, CDR2 SYGVKD. The CDR3 totals 17 residues. In DNA, the CDR3 is TGTGCCATCAGTGAGTCAACAGGGGGCGCGGGCAATCAGCCCCAGCATTTT. Protein product: CAISESTGGAGNQPQHF.